The subject of this entry is one T cell receptor beta chain. This entry is derived from a study of blood T cell repertoires in COVID-19. Study in general: The samples span acute and convalescent COVID-19 from the United States, Italy and Spain.

This table comes from immunoSEQ multiplex PCR, and its TCRdb copy is limited to in-frame clones, with some not included. The sample has 90,000 or so clones, less than 75% seen once. Germline V gene sequence: CDR1 MNHEY, CDR2 SVGAGI. Trimming took 3 bases from V and 5 from J, leaving 19 bases between them. The CDR3 loop spans 16 amino acids. This receptor was taken from a woman between 55 and 75 years old in a cohort sampled during active or convalescent COVID-19. Sequenced material: peripheral blood. The chain joins TRBV6-5 to TRBJ1-2; tentatively, D is TRBD1 (6 bases). CDR3 nucleotide sequence: TGTGCCAGCAGTTATTTGCGTGGTCAGGGGAAGTATGGCTACACCTTC. Translation: CASSYLRGQGKYGYTF.